This entry concerns a single T cell receptor beta chain. The data belong to a study of T cell changes during pregnancy in multiple sclerosis. With 2 bases removed from V and 7 bases from J, the gap between germline ends came to 6 bases. This CDR3 spans 12 amino acids. Germline CDR1 is MNHEY and CDR2 is SVGAGI. Clones were read by immunoSEQ multiplex PCR, and TCRdb kept only the in-frame ones, dropping some. The table records roughly 63,000 clones, around 93% of them present only once. This receptor was identified in a female donor with multiple sclerosis, enrolled in a pregnancy study. The sequences come from CD8+ T cells from peripheral blood mononuclear cells, collected in the second trimester of pregnancy. J is TRBJ2-1 and V is TRBV6-5; D is ambiguous. The CDR3 sequence is CASSYDGNEQFF. CDR3 bases: TGTGCCAGCAGTTACGACGGGAATGAGCAGTTCTTC.